What follows are 20 T cell receptor beta chains derived from one specimen sequenced in a study of blood T cell repertoires in COVID-19. Clones were read by immunoSEQ multiplex PCR, and TCRdb kept only the in-frame ones, dropping some. The sample contains over 150,000 clones, 87% of which appear only once. The specimen sequenced was PBMCs or T cells enriched from blood (not recorded which). All receptors come from a woman in her fifties or sixties who had recovered from COVID-19.

The chain joins TRBV3-1 (or the pseudogene TRBV3-2) to TRBJ2-1, with D possibly being TRBD1 (6 bases). Germline V gene sequence: CDR1 LGHDT, CDR2 YNNKEL (reference sequence). This CDR3 spans 14 amino acids. V was pared by 8 bases and J by 9 bases, with 20 bases between. The CDR3, as DNA: TGTGCCAGCGGAGCCGGGACCCTAGGGGGTGAGCAGTTCTTC. It specifies CASGAGTLGGEQFF.

In DNA, the CDR3 is TGTGCCAGCAGCTTCCGACCGGGCACTGAAGCTTTCTTT. It codes for CASSFRPGTEAFF. V and J are TRBV7-9 and TRBJ1-1; unclear D gene. The ends were cut back, 3 bases at V and 4 bases at J, with 9 bases in the middle. Germline V gene lookup returns CDR1 SEHNR and CDR2 FQNEAQ (reference sequence). There are 13 residues in the CDR3.

CDR3 DNA: TGTGCCAGCAGTTATCGGTCCGGGGAGTCCTACAATGAGCAGTTCTTC. Translation: CASSYRSGESYNEQFF. V usage is TRBV6-2 or TRBV6-3 and J usage is TRBJ2-1, with D possibly matching TRBD2 (5 bases). Germline values: CDR1 MNHEY, CDR2 SVGEGT. The CDR3 contains 16 residues. V gave up 3 bases and J gave up 1 base, with 13 bases separating them.

The CDR3, as DNA: TGTGCCACCAGCAGAGAGAAAAGGACAGCTAAAGCTCCTAATGAGCAGTTCTTC. It yields the protein CATSREKRTAKAPNEQFF. The chain joins TRBV15 to TRBJ2-1, with D perhaps matching TRBD1 (6 bases). The CDR3 runs to 18 residues. Trimming shortened V by 0 bases and J by 7 bases, and 22 bases separated the two germline ends. CDR1 is LNHNV and CDR2 is YYDKDF in the germline V gene (reference sequence).

The chain couples TRBV28 to TRBJ1-2; a weak D match, TRBD1 (5 bases). Between the trimmed V and J ends, which lost 3 bases and 8 bases, there was a span of 19 bases. This CDR3 spans 15 amino acids. CDR1 and CDR2 (germline): MDHEN, SYDVKM. CDR3 in DNA: TGTGCCAGCAGTTTTGAGGCAGGGTTTTCAGGGGGCTACACCTTC. The encoded protein is CASSFEAGFSGGYTF.

The chain recombines TRBV21-1 with TRBJ2-1; the D segment call TRBD2 is taken from the table without a DNA check. TRBV21-1 is a pseudogene locus. The CDR3 consists of 18 residues. The CDR3 sequence: CASSKVRASGINLDEQFF. As DNA, the CDR3 is TGTGCCAGCAGCAAAGTAAGGGCTAGCGGGATCAATTTGGATGAGCAGTTCTTC.

The chain recombines TRBV13 with TRBJ2-6; TRBD1 might be the D (5 bases). Trimming left V 5 bases short and J 0 bases short, with 11 bases between. From germline, CDR1 is PRHDT and CDR2 FYEKMQ (reference sequence). This CDR3 has 16 residues. The CDR3 spells CASSERQNSGANVLTF. CDR3 DNA sequence: TGTGCCAGCAGCGAAAGACAGAACTCTGGGGCCAACGTCCTGACTTTC.

V gene TRBV5-1 combines with J gene TRBJ1-1; 10 nucleotides align to TRBD1. V shed 4 bases, J shed 5 bases, and the junction held 5 bases outside the gene matches. The V gene's germline CDR1 is SGHRS and CDR2 YFSETQ. This CDR3 spans 14 amino acids. The CDR3 spells CASSQGTGETEAFF. The DNA for the CDR3 is TGCGCCAGCAGCCAAGGGACAGGGGAGACTGAAGCTTTCTTT.

The chain uses TRBV4-2 and TRBJ1-1, with a tentative D call TRBD1 (6 bases). CDR3 length: 15 residues. Trimming left V 0 bases short and J 4 bases short, with 12 bases between. Germline V gives CDR1 LGHNA, CDR2 YNFKEQ. The CDR3 region is CASSQEALQGTEAFF. The CDR3 nucleotides read TGTGCCAGCAGCCAAGAGGCGCTACAGGGCACTGAAGCTTTCTTT.

The V and J genes are TRBV7-9 and TRBJ1-3, with 8 bases that match TRBD1. V lost 3 bases, J lost 2 bases, and 3 bases stayed unmatched. The CDR3 spans 15 residues. Germline lookup yields CDR1 SEHNR and CDR2 FQNEAQ (reference sequence). CDR3 sequence (DNA): TGTGCCAGCAGCTTGACAGGGGTTACTGGAAACACCATATATTTT. Protein: CASSLTGVTGNTIYF.

The gene calls are TRBV6-5 and TRBJ1-4; 9 bases map to TRBD1. This CDR3 has 16 residues. Germline CDR1 is MNHEY and CDR2 is SVGAGI. The V segment lost 2 bases and the J segment 5 bases; nucleotides outside the gene matches: 6. The DNA of the CDR3 is TGTGCCAGCAGTTACACGGGGGGACAGGGCAATGAAAAACTGTTTTTT. It codes for CASSYTGGQGNEKLFF.

The chain combines TRBV29-1 with TRBJ2-1, with TRBD2 as a possible D gene (6 bases). Trimming stripped 7 bases from V and 7 bases from J, with 14 bases between. Germline CDR1 reads SQVTM; CDR2 reads ANQGSEA. This CDR3 is 12 amino acids long. CDR3 DNA: TGCAGCGAACTGGAGGGCCGGAATGAGCAGTTCTTC. This translates into CSELEGRNEQFF.

This chain connects TRBV28 to TRBJ1-2; 7 nucleotides align to TRBD1. The germline V gene encodes CDR1 MDHEN and CDR2 SYDVKM. The V gene end was trimmed by 1 base and the J gene end by 8 bases; junction bases not matched to a gene: 4. The CDR3 length is 13 residues. In DNA, the CDR3 is TGTGCCAGCAGTTTATTGGGACAGTGGGGCTACACCTTC. This encodes CASSLLGQWGYTF.

V and J are TRBV19 and TRBJ2-3; 9 bases map to TRBD2. The V gene end was trimmed by 4 bases and the J gene end by 6 bases; junction bases not matched to a gene: 11. Germline CDR1 reads LNHDA; CDR2 reads SQIVND (reference sequence). The CDR3 is made up of 16 amino acids. The CDR3 loop reads CASSRISGSPADTQYF. In nucleotides, the CDR3 is TGTGCCAGTAGTAGAATTAGCGGGAGTCCCGCCGATACGCAGTATTTT.

The genes are TRBV4-1 and TRBJ2-3; TRBD1 agrees at 10 bases. Germline V gene data show CDR1 as MGHRA and CDR2 as YSYEKL. V dropped 1 base and J dropped 3; count of bases not matched to a gene: 4. CDR3 length equals 16 residues. The DNA of the CDR3 is TGCGCCAGCAGCCAAGGAAGGACAGGGGGAACAGATACGCAGTATTTT. Translation gives CASSQGRTGGTDTQYF.

This clone was picked up one time. This chain links TRBV27 with TRBJ2-5, with 11 bases matching TRBD2. Germline CDR1 is MNHEY and CDR2 is SMNVEV (reference sequence). The CDR3 covers 15 residues. The V segment lost 2 bases and the J segment 5 bases; nucleotides outside the gene matches: 4. The CDR3 DNA reads as TGTGCCAGCAGTTTAACTAGCGGGAGTACTGAGACCCAGTACTTC. Residues: CASSLTSGSTETQYF.

The V call is TRBV7-9, the J call TRBJ1-1; D possibly corresponds to TRBD1 (6 bases). The V end lost 5 bases, the J end lost 4 bases, and 20 bases lay between the germline ends. The CDR3 loop spans 16 amino acids. Germline assignment: CDR1 SEHNR and CDR2 FQNEAQ (reference sequence). DNA for the CDR3: TGTGCCAGCAGCCAGGGACATCCACGGATGGGCACTGAAGCTTTCTTT. This translates into CASSQGHPRMGTEAFF.

The chain has TRBV2 and TRBJ1-2, with D uncertain. The CDR3 sequence is 12 residues long. Germline CDR1 reads SNHLY; CDR2 reads FYNNEI. The V gene lost 5 bases and the J gene lost 5 bases, with 9 bases spanning the gap. The CDR3 loop is CASSQEIYGYTF. In DNA form, the CDR3 reads TGTGCCAGCAGTCAAGAAATATATGGCTACACCTTC.

The V and J genes are TRBV5-1 and TRBJ1-1; maybe TRBD1 (5 bases). Germline loops: CDR1 SGHRS, CDR2 YFSETQ. Trimming took off 5 bases at V and 1 base at J, with 12 bases between the two ends. CDR3 length equals 14 residues. CDR3 sequence reads: CASRQALGNTEAFF. CDR3 DNA: TGCGCCAGCAGACAGGCTCTAGGGAACACTGAAGCTTTCTTT.

The J gene is TRBJ2-1, the V gene TRBV20-1; D perhaps matches TRBD2 (6 bases). Germline V gene data show CDR1 as DFQATT and CDR2 as SNEGSKA (reference sequence). Trimming removed 4 bases at V and 6 bases at J, with 7 bases between. CDR3 length equals 11 residues. The CDR3 here is CSATLANEQFF. CDR3 nucleotide sequence: TGCAGTGCTACACTAGCCAATGAGCAGTTCTTC.